One and the same sample provided the 13 T cell receptor beta chains below, sequenced in a study of Tregs in tolerant kidney transplant recipients. Assay used: immunoSEQ multiplex PCR; TCRdb lists only in-frame clones, some missing. The table lists approximately 81,000 clones, about 91% of them singletons. Related graft donors supplied nonmyeloablative bone marrow transplants, and mixed chimerism was transient. The sequences come from CD4+ T cells from blood (PBMCs), collected 24 months after the transplant. The receptors come from a human patient who received a combined kidney and bone marrow transplant. Some T cells may trace back to the graft donor.

The CDR3 loop is CASSFDRGARREKLFF. DNA of the CDR3: TGTGCCAGCAGCTTCGACAGGGGGGCTCGGCGGGAAAAACTGTTTTTT. The chain is built from TRBV5-6 and TRBJ1-4; 9 bases are shared with TRBD1. The J segment lost 8 bases and the V segment lost 2 bases, leaving 10 bases of the junction unmatched. This CDR3 contains 16 residues. Germline assignment: CDR1 SGHDT and CDR2 YYEEEE.

V gene TRBV6-1 combines with J gene TRBJ1-1, with D possibly being TRBD1 (5 bases). Germline loops: CDR1 MNHNS, CDR2 SASEGT. The V end was cut by 4 bases, the J end by 5 bases, with 11 bases between. CDR3 size: 13 residues. The chain's CDR3 is CASSVFPGTEAFF. The CDR3, as DNA: TGTGCCAGCAGTGTCTTCCCAGGGACTGAAGCTTTCTTT.

The genes are TRBV2 and TRBJ2-7; 10 bases match TRBD2. The CDR3 extends over 17 amino acids. The V gene's germline CDR1 is SNHLY and CDR2 FYNNEI. J lost 0 bases, V lost 3 bases, and 8 bases had no gene match. CDR3 protein: CASSDGSGRYRSYEQYF. The CDR3 region has the DNA TGTGCCAGCAGTGACGGTAGCGGGAGGTACCGCTCCTACGAGCAGTACTTC.

V and J are TRBV28 and TRBJ1-2; maybe TRBD1 (5 bases). In germline, CDR1 is MDHEN, CDR2 SYDVKM. This CDR3 is 14 amino acids long. V was pared by 5 bases and J by 3 bases, with 13 bases between. The CDR3 region has the DNA TGTGCCAGCAGTCGACAGCCAGACTACTATGGCTACACCTTC. As protein: CASSRQPDYYGYTF.

The chain recombines TRBV5-1 with TRBJ2-7; 7 bases are a match to TRBD2. The germline CDR1 and CDR2 sequences are SGHRS and YFSETQ. V was pared by 2 bases and J by 5 bases, with 7 bases of the junction left unmatched. This CDR3 region has 14 residues. CDR3 region: CASSFRLAGDEQYF. As DNA, the CDR3 is TGCGCCAGCAGCTTCCGACTAGCTGGCGACGAGCAGTACTTC. Full variable domain (outside the CDR3, taken from reference TRBV5-1 and TRBJ2-7): KAGVTQTPRYLIKTRGQQVTLSCSPISGHRSVSWYQQTPGQGLQFLFEYFSETQRNKGNFPGRFSGRQFSNSRSEMNVSTLELGDSALYLCASSFRLAGDEQYFGPGTRLTVT.

The V and J genes are TRBV21-1 and TRBJ2-3; the table names TRBD1, a call not compared with the DNA. TRBV21-1 is described as a pseudogene. The CDR3 totals 17 residues. CDR3 in amino acids: CASSKGTGHASTDTQYF. The CDR3 nucleotides read TGTGCCAGCAGCAAAGGGACAGGCCACGCTAGCACAGATACGCAGTATTTT.

The chain is built from TRBV18 and TRBJ2-7, with D possibly matching TRBD1 (5 bases). With 3 bases removed from V and 7 bases from J, the gap between germline ends came to 19 bases. The germline gives CDR1 KGHSH, CDR2 LQKENI. The CDR3 extends over 15 amino acids. CDR3 residues: CASSPVPAQGGEQYF. The CDR3 DNA follows: TGTGCCAGCTCACCCGTTCCAGCGCAGGGTGGTGAGCAGTACTTC.

The chain joins TRBV7-2 to TRBJ2-1, with 7 positions matching TRBD1. With V trimmed by 5 bases and J by 7 bases, 8 bases remained unmatched. This CDR3 region has 14 residues. Looked up from germline, CDR1 is SGHTA and CDR2 is FQGNSA. CDR3 DNA: TGTGCCAGCAGCCCGCTGACAGGGAATAATGAGCAGTTCTTC. This codes for CASSPLTGNNEQFF.

The CDR3 region is CASSDSRGLHNYEQYF. The CDR3 DNA is TGTGCCAGCAGCGACTCAAGAGGCCTCCACAACTACGAGCAGTACTTC. The gene calls are TRBV28 and TRBJ2-7; D gene uncertain. Trimming cost V 6 bases and J 3 bases, with 21 bases left between them. There are 16 residues in the CDR3. Germline CDR1 is MDHEN and CDR2 is SYDVKM. The whole variable domain, remainder taken from reference TRBV28 and TRBJ2-7, is DVKVTQSSRYLVKRTGEKVFLECVQDMDHENMFWYRQDPGLGLRLIYFSYDVKMKEKGDIPEGYSVSREKKERFSLILESASTNQTSMYLCASSDSRGLHNYEQYFGPGTRLTVT.

The chain recombines TRBV7-9 with TRBJ2-4; unclear D gene. V was clipped by 0 bases and J by 5 bases, with 8 bases between them. Germline V gene sequence: CDR1 SEHNR, CDR2 FQNEAQ (reference sequence). The CDR3 covers 14 residues. For the CDR3, the DNA is TGTGCCAGCAGCTTAGCGGCCACAGAAAACATTCAGTACTTC. It yields the protein CASSLAATENIQYF.

The V call is TRBV5-8, the J call TRBJ2-1; possibly TRBD2 for D (6 bases). Germline V CDR1 and CDR2: SGHTS, YDEGEE. V was cut by 3 bases and J by 15 bases, with 19 bases left in between. The CDR3 extends over 13 amino acids. This CDR3 is CASSSLGGLALFF. CDR3 bases: TGTGCCAGCAGCTCACTCGGGGGTTTAGCCTTGTTCTTC. The full variable domain, in which reference TRBV5-8 and TRBJ2-1 provide the parts outside the CDR3, is EAGVTQSPTHLIKTRGQQATLRCSPISGHTSVYWYQQALGLGLQFLLWYDEGEERNRGNFPPRFSGRQFPNYSSELNVNALELEDSALYLCASSSLGGLALFFGPGTRLTVL.

This sequence joins TRBV9 and TRBJ2-1; 11 bases fit TRBD2. The CDR3 runs to 17 residues. The ends lost 0 bases at V and 4 bases at J; junction bases unmatched: 6. The germline V gene encodes CDR1 SGDLS and CDR2 YYNGEE. The CDR3 DNA is TGTGCCAGCAGCGTAGCTGGCCTAGCGGGGGGATACAATGAGCAGTTCTTC. As protein: CASSVAGLAGGYNEQFF.

V usage is TRBV18 and J usage is TRBJ2-3; D may be TRBD2 (6 bases). CDR1 KGHSH and CDR2 LQKENI come from the germline V gene. The V and J ends lost 3 bases and 4 bases respectively, with 14 bases between them. This CDR3 comprises 15 residues. The chain's CDR3 is CASSPLASVPDTQYF. CDR3 DNA: TGTGCCAGCTCACCTTTGGCTAGCGTCCCAGATACGCAGTATTTT.